This TCR beta chain was recovered during a study of cytomegalovirus exposure and HLA in healthy donors. PCR primers comprised 60 Vbeta and 13 Jbeta primers. The assay was immunoSEQ multiplex PCR, and TCRdb's table has in-frame clones only and misses some. Of 150,000 or so clones listed, roughly 82% are singletons. The germline V gene has CDR1 MNHEY and CDR2 SMNVEV (reference sequence). Trimming removed 4 bases at V and 6 bases at J, with 15 bases between. The CDR3 has 14 residues. This clone was seen a handful of times. The chain carries TRBV27 and TRBJ1-1, with D maybe TRBD1 (6 bases). The receptor comes from a man under 40 in good health and CMV-seronegative. Sequenced: PBMCs. The CDR3 nucleotides read TGTGCCAGCAGTTCCCCAGGGGAGAGGGCTGAAGCTTTCTTT. This translates into CASSSPGERAEAFF.